The clone carrying this T cell receptor (beta chain) occurred a few times. This sample is part of a study of human T cells and chemical hapten exposure. The sample's time point: pre-sensitization, week 0. Documented treatment: therapeutic diphenylcyclopropenone sensitization with weekly scalp DPC. In germline, CDR1 is MNHEY, CDR2 SMNVEV (reference sequence). The CDR3 is 16 residues long. The ends lost 6 bases at V and 3 bases at J; junction bases unmatched: 5. It was the library that attached unique molecular identifiers to individual cDNA molecules. MiXCR, applied by TCRdb to the RACE reads, yields one record per CDR3 protein. Altogether around 92,000 distinct CDR3 sequences are present, more than 10% being singletons, with the ten largest covering about 3.1%.

The source is a woman aged 60-75 years with alopecia areata. Some clones in this sample may be carry-over from other donors' samples. The chain uses TRBV27 and TRBJ2-1; 13 positions agree with TRBD2. The sample in question was whole blood, obtained in connection with sensitization to the hapten diphenylcyclopropenone (DPC). In nucleotides, the CDR3 is TGTGCCAGCAGAGGGACTAGCGGGGTCCTCTACAATGAGCAGTTCTTC. The encoded protein is CASRGTSGVLYNEQFF.